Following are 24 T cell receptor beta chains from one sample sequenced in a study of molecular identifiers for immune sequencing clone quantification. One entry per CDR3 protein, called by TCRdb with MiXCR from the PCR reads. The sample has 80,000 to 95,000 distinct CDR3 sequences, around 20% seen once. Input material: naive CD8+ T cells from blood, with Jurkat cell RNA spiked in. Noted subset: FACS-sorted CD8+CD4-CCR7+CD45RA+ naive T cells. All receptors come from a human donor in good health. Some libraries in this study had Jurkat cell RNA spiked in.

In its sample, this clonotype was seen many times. CDR3 coding DNA: TGTGCCAGCAGCCCCGGAAGTTACACTGAAGCTTTCTTT. Translation: CASSPGSYTEAFF. The rearrangement uses TRBV7-9 and TRBJ1-1, with D unresolved. Trimming pared 5 bases from V and 3 bases from J, leaving 10 bases between. This CDR3 comprises 13 residues. Germline CDR1 reads SEHNR; CDR2 reads FQNEAQ (reference sequence).

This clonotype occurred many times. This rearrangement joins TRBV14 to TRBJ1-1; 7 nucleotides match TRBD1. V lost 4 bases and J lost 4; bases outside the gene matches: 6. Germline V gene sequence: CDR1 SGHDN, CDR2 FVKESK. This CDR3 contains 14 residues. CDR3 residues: CASSREPGGTEAFF. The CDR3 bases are TGTGCCAGCAGCCGGGAGCCAGGGGGCACTGAAGCTTTCTTT.

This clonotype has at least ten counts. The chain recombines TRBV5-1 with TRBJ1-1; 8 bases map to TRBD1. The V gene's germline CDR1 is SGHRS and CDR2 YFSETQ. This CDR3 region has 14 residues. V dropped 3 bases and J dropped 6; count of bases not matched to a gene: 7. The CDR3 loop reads CASSSTWTGPEAFF. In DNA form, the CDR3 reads TGCGCCAGCAGCTCCACCTGGACAGGGCCTGAAGCTTTCTTT.

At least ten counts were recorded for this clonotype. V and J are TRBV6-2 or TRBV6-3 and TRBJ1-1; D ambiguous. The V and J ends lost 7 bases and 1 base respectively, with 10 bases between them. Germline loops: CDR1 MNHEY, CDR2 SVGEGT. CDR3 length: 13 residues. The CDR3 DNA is TGTGCCAGCACTATTATGAAGAACACTGAAGCTTTCTTT. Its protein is CASTIMKNTEAFF.

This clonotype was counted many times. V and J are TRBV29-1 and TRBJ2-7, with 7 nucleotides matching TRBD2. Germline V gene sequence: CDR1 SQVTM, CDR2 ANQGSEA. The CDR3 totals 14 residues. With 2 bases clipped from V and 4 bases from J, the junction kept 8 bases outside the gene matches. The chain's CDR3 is CSVESPGGLYEQYF. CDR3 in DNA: TGCAGCGTTGAATCCCCGGGGGGACTGTACGAGCAGTACTTC.

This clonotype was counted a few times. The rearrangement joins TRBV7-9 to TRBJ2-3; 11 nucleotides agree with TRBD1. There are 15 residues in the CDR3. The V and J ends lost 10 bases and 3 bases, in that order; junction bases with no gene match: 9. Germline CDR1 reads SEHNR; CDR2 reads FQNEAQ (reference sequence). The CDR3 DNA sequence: TGTGCCAACAGAATAGGGACAGGGGGTACAGATACGCAGTATTTT. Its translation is CANRIGTGGTDTQYF.

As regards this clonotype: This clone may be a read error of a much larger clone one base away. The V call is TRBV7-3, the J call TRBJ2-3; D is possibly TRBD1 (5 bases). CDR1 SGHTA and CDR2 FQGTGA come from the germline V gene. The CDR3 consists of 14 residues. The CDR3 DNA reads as TGTGCCAGCAGCTTAGAGCCGAACACAGGTACGCAGTATTTT. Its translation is CASSLEPNTGTQYF.

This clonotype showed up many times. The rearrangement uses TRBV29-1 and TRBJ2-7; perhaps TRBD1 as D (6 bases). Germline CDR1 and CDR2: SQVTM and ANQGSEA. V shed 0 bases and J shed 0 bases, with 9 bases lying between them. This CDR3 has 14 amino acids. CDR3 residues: CSVEDRTDSYEQYF. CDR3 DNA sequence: TGCAGCGTTGAAGATAGGACAGACTCCTACGAGCAGTACTTC.

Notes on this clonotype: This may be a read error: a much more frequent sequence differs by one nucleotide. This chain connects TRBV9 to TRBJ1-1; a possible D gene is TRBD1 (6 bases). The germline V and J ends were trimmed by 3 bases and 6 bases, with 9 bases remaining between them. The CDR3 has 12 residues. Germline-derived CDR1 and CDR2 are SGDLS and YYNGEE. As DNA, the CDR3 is TGTGCCAGCAGCGGACGGGGGCCTGAAGCTTTCTTT. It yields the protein CASSGRGPEAFF.

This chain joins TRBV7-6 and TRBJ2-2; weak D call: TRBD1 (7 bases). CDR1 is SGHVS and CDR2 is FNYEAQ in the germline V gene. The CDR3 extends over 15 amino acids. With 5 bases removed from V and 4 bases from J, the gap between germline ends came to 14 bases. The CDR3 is CASSIGTAGTGELFF. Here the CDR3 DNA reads TGTGCCAGCAGCATTGGGACAGCGGGCACCGGGGAGCTGTTTTTT.

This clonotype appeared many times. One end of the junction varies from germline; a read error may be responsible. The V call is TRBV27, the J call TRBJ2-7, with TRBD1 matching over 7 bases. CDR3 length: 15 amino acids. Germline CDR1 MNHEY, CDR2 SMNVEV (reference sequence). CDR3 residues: CASSFQTGPAYEQYF. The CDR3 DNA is TGTGCCAGCAGTTTCCAGACAGGGCCGGCCTACGAACAGTACTTC.

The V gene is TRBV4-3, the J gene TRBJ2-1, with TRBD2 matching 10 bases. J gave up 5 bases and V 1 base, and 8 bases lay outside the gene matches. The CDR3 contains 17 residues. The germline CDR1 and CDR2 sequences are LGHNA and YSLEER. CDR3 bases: TGCGCCAGCAGCCAAGTCCTACTAGCGGGACCTCACAATGAGCAGTTCTTC. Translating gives CASSQVLLAGPHNEQFF.

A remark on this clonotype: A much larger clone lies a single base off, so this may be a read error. CDR3 nucleotides: TGTGCCAGCGGTCTACAGATAGAGACCCAGTACTTC. This gives the protein CASGLQIETQYF. The chain links TRBV7-9 to TRBJ2-5, with D unresolved. Germline V CDR1 and CDR2: SEHNR, FQNEAQ (reference sequence). Trimming took off 8 bases at V and 4 bases at J, with 11 bases between the two ends. The CDR3 spans 12 residues.

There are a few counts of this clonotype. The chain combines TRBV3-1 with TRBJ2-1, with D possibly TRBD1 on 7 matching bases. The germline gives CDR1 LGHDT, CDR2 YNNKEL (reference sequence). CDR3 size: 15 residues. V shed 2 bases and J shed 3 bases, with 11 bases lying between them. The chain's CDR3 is CASSQRQGGYNEQFF. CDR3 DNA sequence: TGTGCCAGCAGCCAAAGACAGGGAGGCTACAATGAGCAGTTCTTC.

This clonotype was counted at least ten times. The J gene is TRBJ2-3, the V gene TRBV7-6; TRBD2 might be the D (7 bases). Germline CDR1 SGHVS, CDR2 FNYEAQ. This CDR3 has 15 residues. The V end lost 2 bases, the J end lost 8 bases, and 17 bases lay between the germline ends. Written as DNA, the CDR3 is TGTGCCAGCAGCTTATTAGGGGGGGCGATTGGTACGCAGTATTTT. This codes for CASSLLGGAIGTQYF.

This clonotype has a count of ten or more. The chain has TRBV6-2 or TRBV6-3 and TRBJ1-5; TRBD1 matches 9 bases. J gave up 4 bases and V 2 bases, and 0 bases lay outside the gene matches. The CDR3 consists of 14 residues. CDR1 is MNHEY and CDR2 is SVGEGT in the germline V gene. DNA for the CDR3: TGTGCCAGCAGTTACGGACAGGGGAATCAGCCCCAGCATTTT. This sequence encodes CASSYGQGNQPQHF.

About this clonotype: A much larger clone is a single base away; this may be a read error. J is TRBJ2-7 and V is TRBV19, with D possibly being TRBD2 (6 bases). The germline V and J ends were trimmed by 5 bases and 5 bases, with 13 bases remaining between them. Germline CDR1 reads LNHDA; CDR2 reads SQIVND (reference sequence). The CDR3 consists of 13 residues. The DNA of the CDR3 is TGTGCCAGTAGTCCGGGGACTTTCCACGAGCAGTACTTC. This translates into CASSPGTFHEQYF.

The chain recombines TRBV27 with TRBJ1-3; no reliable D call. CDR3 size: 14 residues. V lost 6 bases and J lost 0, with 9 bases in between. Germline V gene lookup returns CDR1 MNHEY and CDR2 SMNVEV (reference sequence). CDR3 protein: CASSPVTSGNTIYF. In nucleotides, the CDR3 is TGTGCCAGCAGCCCAGTGACCTCTGGAAACACCATATATTTT.

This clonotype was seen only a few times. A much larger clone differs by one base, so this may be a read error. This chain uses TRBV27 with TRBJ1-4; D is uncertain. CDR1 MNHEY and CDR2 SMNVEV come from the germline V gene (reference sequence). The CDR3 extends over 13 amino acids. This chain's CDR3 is CASSFVKGEKLVF. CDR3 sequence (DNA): TGTGCCAGCAGTTTCGTAAAGGGTGAAAAACTGGTTTTT.

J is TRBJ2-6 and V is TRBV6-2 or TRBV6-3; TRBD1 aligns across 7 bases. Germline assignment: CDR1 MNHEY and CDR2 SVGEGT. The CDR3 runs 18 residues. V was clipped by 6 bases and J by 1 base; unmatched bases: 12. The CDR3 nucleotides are TGTGCCAGCAGAAAGTTTGCCGGGACAGAGTCTGGGGCCAACGTCCTGACTTTC. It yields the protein CASRKFAGTESGANVLTF.

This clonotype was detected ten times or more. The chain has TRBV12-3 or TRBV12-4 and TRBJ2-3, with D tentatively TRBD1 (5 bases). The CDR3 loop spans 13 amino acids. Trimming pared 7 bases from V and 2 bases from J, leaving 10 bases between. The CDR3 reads CASIAGYTDTQYF. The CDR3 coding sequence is TGTGCCAGCATTGCAGGGTACACAGATACGCAGTATTTT.

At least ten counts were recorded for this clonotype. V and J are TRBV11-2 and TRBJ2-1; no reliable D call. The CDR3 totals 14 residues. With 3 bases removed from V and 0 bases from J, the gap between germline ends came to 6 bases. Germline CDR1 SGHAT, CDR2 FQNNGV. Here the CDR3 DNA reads TGTGCCAGCAGCTTGTTTAGCTCCTACAATGAGCAGTTCTTC. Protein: CASSLFSSYNEQFF.

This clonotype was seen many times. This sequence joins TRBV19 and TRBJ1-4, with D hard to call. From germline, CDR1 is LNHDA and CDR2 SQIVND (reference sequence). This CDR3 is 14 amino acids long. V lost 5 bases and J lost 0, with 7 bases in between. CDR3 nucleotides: TGTGCCAGTAGTTCACAGTCAACTAATGAAAAACTGTTTTTT. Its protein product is CASSSQSTNEKLFF.

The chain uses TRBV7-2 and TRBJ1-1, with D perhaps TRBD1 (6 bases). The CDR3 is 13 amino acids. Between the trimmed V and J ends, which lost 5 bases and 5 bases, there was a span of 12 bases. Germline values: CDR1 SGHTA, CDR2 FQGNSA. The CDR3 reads CASSPTGWTEAFF. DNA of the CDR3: TGTGCCAGCAGCCCCACAGGGTGGACTGAAGCTTTCTTT.